This T cell receptor beta chain emerged from a study of T cells in Graves' hyperthyroidism and ophthalmopathy. Study results and caveats: Ophthalmopathy prediction by the model preceded onset by a median about 6 months. Stable hyperthyroidism was told apart from ophthalmopathy by a model built on 13 V-J features. Clonotypes that were expanded in thyroid above 0.001 mostly appeared in blood too.

Amplified regions were TCR beta CDR3 sequences from RNA transcripts. The primer set for the first-round RT-PCR of the TCR CDR3 was HTBI. TCRdb itself ran the multiplex PCR reads through MiXCR, one entry per CDR3 protein. The table records roughly 500,000 distinct CDR3 sequences, approximately 44% of them present only once. Diagnostic assessment was based on clinical symptoms, serum thyroxine and TRAb, thyroid ultrasound and orbital computed tomography. A few counts support this clonotype. Its antigen is not identified. The missing conserved phenylalanine or tryptophan at the end of this CDR3 makes a read error likely. V lost 5 bases, J lost 5 bases, and 7 bases stayed unmatched. CDR3 length equals 13 residues. CDR1 and CDR2 (germline): SQVTM, ANQGSEA.

The chain employs TRBV29-1 and TRBJ2-7, with TRBD1 identical over 9 bases. The source material was peripheral blood or thyroid tissue (not recorded which). The TCR sequence derives from an adult woman with Graves' disease, either hyperthyroidism or ophthalmopathy (not recorded which). Here the CDR3 DNA reads TGCAGCGTTATGGGACAGGGTCTCGACGAGCAGTACCTC. It encodes CSVMGQGLDEQYL.